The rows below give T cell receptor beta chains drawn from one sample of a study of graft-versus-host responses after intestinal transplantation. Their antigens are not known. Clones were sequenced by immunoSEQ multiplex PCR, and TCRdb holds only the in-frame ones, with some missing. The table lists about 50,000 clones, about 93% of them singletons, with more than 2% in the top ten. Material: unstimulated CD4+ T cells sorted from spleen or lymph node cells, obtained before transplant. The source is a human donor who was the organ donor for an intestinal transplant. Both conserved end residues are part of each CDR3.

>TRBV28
CASSFRRVVTEAFF
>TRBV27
CASSSHRGYNEQFF
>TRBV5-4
CASSLGQGANEKLFF
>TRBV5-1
CASSLAGTGAQEAQYF
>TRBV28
CASSPHRDRDHEQYF
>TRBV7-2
CASTLGGASNEKLFF
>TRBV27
CASRQTSGSYEQYF
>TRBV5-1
CASSDGWAGDTEAFF
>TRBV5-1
CASSGTGSSYEQYF
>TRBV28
CASTSDPGRAGIPGYTF
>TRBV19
CASSSDRRGDYGYTF
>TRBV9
CASSVEGAAQNTEAFF
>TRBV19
CASSIAGANTGELFF
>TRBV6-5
CASSYSGGRANEQFF
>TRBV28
CASSFAANQPQHF
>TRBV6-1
CASSPRQSTDTQYF
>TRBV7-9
CASSLNALTDTQYF
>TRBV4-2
CASSQGTSGVYEQFF
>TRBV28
CAVLGGASSYEQYF